Listed below are T cell receptor beta chains from one sample, sequenced in a study of CD8 T cells in Susac syndrome. TCRdb re-called the immunoSEQ multiplex PCR reads through MiXCR, storing one row per CDR3 protein. The data hold around 100,000 distinct CDR3 sequences, with approximately 95% observed a single time. Sequencing was performed on CD8+ T cells from PBMCs. These receptors all stem from a human donor with Susac syndrome. CDR3s include the opening cysteine and the closing phenylalanine or tryptophan. A D gene is named only where the DNA matches it firmly. Rows give clone size only sometimes, using once, few, many, or a class for an expanded clone.

v_gene: TRBV28; d_gene: TRBD1; j_gene: TRBJ1-2; abundance: once; CDR3aa: CASSPGQGFWGYTF; CDR3nt: TGTGCCAGCAGCCCAGGACAGGGGTTTTGGGGCTACACCTTC
v_gene: TRBV5-1; d_gene: NA; j_gene: TRBJ2-1; abundance: NA; CDR3aa: CASSPEAAYSYNEQFF; CDR3nt: TGCGCCAGCAGCCCCGAAGCGGCCTACTCCTACAATGAGCAGTTCTTC
v_gene: TRBV29-1; d_gene: NA; j_gene: TRBJ2-2; abundance: NA; CDR3aa: CSVEDRSGELFF; CDR3nt: TGCAGCGTTGAAGATCGGTCCGGGGAGCTGTTTTTT
v_gene: TRBV27; d_gene: NA; j_gene: TRBJ1-5; abundance: NA; CDR3aa: CASSYRGENQPQHF; CDR3nt: TGTGCCAGCAGTTATCGGGGGGAGAACCAGCCCCAGCATTTT
v_gene: TRBV20-1; d_gene: NA; j_gene: TRBJ2-5; abundance: NA; CDR3aa: CSASAAGHETQYF; CDR3nt: TGCAGTGCTAGTGCGGCAGGGCACGAGACCCAGTACTTC
v_gene: TRBV12-3/TRBV12-4; d_gene: NA; j_gene: TRBJ2-1; abundance: NA; CDR3aa: CASSLPTAHEQFF; CDR3nt: TGTGCCAGCAGTTTACCTACAGCACATGAGCAGTTCTTC
v_gene: TRBV15; d_gene: NA; j_gene: TRBJ1-5; abundance: NA; CDR3aa: CATSREGAGNQPQHF; CDR3nt: TGTGCCACCAGCAGAGAGGGGGCCGGTAATCAGCCCCAGCATTTT
v_gene: TRBV4-1; d_gene: NA; j_gene: TRBJ1-5; abundance: NA; CDR3aa: CASSQGSRDISGQPQHF; CDR3nt: TGCGCCAGCAGCCAGGGGTCCCGGGACATATCGGGGCAGCCCCAGCATTTT
v_gene: TRBV3-1; d_gene: TRBD2; j_gene: TRBJ2-1; abundance: NA; CDR3aa: CASSQEIGTSGRTLNEQFF; CDR3nt: TGTGCCAGCAGCCAAGAAATCGGGACTAGCGGGAGAACGTTGAATGAGCAGTTCTTC
v_gene: TRBV29-1; d_gene: NA; j_gene: TRBJ2-3; abundance: NA; CDR3aa: CSVERAFTDTQYF; CDR3nt: TGCAGCGTTGAGAGGGCCTTCACAGATACGCAGTATTTT
v_gene: TRBV25-1; d_gene: NA; j_gene: TRBJ2-7; abundance: NA; CDR3aa: CASSEHPRAGYYEQYF; CDR3nt: TGTGCCAGCAGTGAGCACCCCCGGGCAGGGTACTACGAGCAGTACTTC
v_gene: TRBV27; d_gene: TRBD1; j_gene: TRBJ2-1; abundance: NA; CDR3aa: CASTGDRVVNEQFF; CDR3nt: TGTGCCAGCACCGGGGACAGGGTCGTCAATGAGCAGTTCTTC
v_gene: TRBV27; d_gene: NA; j_gene: TRBJ2-1; abundance: NA; CDR3aa: CASSLTGQGLGQFF; CDR3nt: TGTGCCAGCAGTTTGACGGGTCAGGGGCTGGGGCAGTTCTTC
v_gene: TRBV13; d_gene: TRBD2; j_gene: TRBJ2-1; abundance: NA; CDR3aa: CASSLGLAGDRNEQFF; CDR3nt: TGTGCCAGCAGCCTAGGACTAGCGGGAGATCGGAATGAGCAGTTCTTC
v_gene: TRBV29-1; d_gene: NA; j_gene: TRBJ2-7; abundance: NA; CDR3aa: CSVVLGVYEQYF; CDR3nt: TGCAGCGTTGTGTTAGGTGTCTACGAGCAGTACTTC
v_gene: TRBV29-1; d_gene: TRBD2; j_gene: TRBJ2-7; abundance: NA; CDR3aa: CSVASGAAHYEQYF; CDR3nt: TGCAGCGTTGCGAGCGGGGCCGCCCATTACGAGCAGTACTTC
v_gene: TRBV7-3; d_gene: TRBD2; j_gene: TRBJ2-3; abundance: NA; CDR3aa: CASSFGGASTDTQYF; CDR3nt: TGTGCCAGCAGCTTCGGGGGGGCTAGCACAGATACGCAGTATTTT
v_gene: TRBV12-3/TRBV12-4; d_gene: NA; j_gene: TRBJ2-5; abundance: NA; CDR3aa: CASSFSGQGGETQYF; CDR3nt: NA
v_gene: TRBV6-4; d_gene: NA; j_gene: TRBJ2-6; abundance: NA; CDR3aa: CASSEEASGANVLTF; CDR3nt: TGTGCCAGCAGTGAGGAAGCCTCTGGGGCCAACGTCCTGACTTTC
v_gene: TRBV20-1; d_gene: TRBD2; j_gene: TRBJ2-1; abundance: NA; CDR3aa: CSALFGTTYNEQFF; CDR3nt: TGCAGTGCCCTCTTTGGGACTACCTACAATGAGCAGTTCTTC
v_gene: TRBV4-1; d_gene: NA; j_gene: TRBJ2-1; abundance: NA; CDR3aa: CASSQLTDPRDEQFF; CDR3nt: TGCGCCAGCAGCCAATTGACAGACCCGAGGGATGAGCAGTTCTTC
v_gene: TRBV6-4; d_gene: TRBD1; j_gene: TRBJ2-3; abundance: NA; CDR3aa: CASSGTGGADTQYF; CDR3nt: TGTGCCAGCAGTGGGACAGGGGGCGCAGATACGCAGTATTTT
v_gene: TRBV2; d_gene: NA; j_gene: TRBJ1-5; abundance: once; CDR3aa: CASSEGAIDQPQHF; CDR3nt: TGTGCCAGCAGTGAGGGGGCGATCGATCAGCCCCAGCATTTT
v_gene: TRBV27; d_gene: NA; j_gene: TRBJ1-1; abundance: NA; CDR3aa: CASWLSPNTEAFF; CDR3nt: TGTGCCAGCTGGTTAAGTCCCAACACTGAAGCTTTCTTT
v_gene: TRBV15; d_gene: NA; j_gene: TRBJ1-5; abundance: NA; CDR3aa: CATSRDNQPQHF; CDR3nt: TGTGCCACCAGCAGAGACAATCAGCCCCAGCATTTT
v_gene: TRBV7-2; d_gene: NA; j_gene: TRBJ2-1; abundance: NA; CDR3aa: CASSLGLGAVGNEQFF; CDR3nt: TGTGCCAGCAGCTTAGGGCTGGGCGCAGTCGGGAATGAGCAGTTCTTC
v_gene: TRBV29-1; d_gene: NA; j_gene: TRBJ2-7; abundance: NA; CDR3aa: CSVEFGDSTSYEQYF; CDR3nt: TGCAGCGTTGAATTCGGGGACTCGACCTCCTACGAGCAGTACTTC
v_gene: TRBV20-1; d_gene: NA; j_gene: TRBJ2-6; abundance: NA; CDR3aa: CSATSYNSGANVLTF; CDR3nt: TGCAGTGCCACCTCTTATAACTCTGGGGCCAACGTCCTGACTTTC
v_gene: TRBV27; d_gene: NA; j_gene: TRBJ2-7; abundance: NA; CDR3aa: CAVGRDTYEQYF; CDR3nt: TGTGCCGTTGGGCGGGATACCTACGAGCAGTACTTC
v_gene: TRBV29-1; d_gene: NA; j_gene: TRBJ1-2; abundance: NA; CDR3aa: CSVGGSLGGYTF; CDR3nt: TGCAGCGTTGGAGGGAGTTTGGGTGGCTACACCTTC
v_gene: TRBV27; d_gene: TRBD2; j_gene: TRBJ2-1; abundance: NA; CDR3aa: CASSTGLAGTNEQFF; CDR3nt: TGTGCCAGCAGCACCGGACTAGCGGGGACCAATGAGCAGTTCTTC
v_gene: TRBV15; d_gene: NA; j_gene: TRBJ1-2; abundance: NA; CDR3aa: CATSREGSYGYTF; CDR3nt: TGTGCCACCAGCAGAGAGGGTTCCTATGGCTACACCTTC
v_gene: TRBV5-1; d_gene: NA; j_gene: TRBJ1-1; abundance: NA; CDR3aa: CASSLARDGTEAFF; CDR3nt: TGCGCCAGCAGCTTAGCCAGGGACGGCACTGAAGCTTTCTTT
v_gene: TRBV13; d_gene: TRBD1; j_gene: TRBJ2-3; abundance: NA; CDR3aa: CASSLTGVPYF; CDR3nt: TGTGCCAGCAGTTTAACAGGGGTTCCGTATTTT
v_gene: TRBV3-1; d_gene: TRBD1; j_gene: TRBJ2-6; abundance: NA; CDR3aa: CASSPPGQGVSGANVLTF; CDR3nt: TGTGCCAGCAGCCCCCCGGGACAGGGTGTTTCTGGGGCCAACGTCCTGACTTTC
v_gene: TRBV3-1; d_gene: TRBD1; j_gene: TRBJ2-4; abundance: NA; CDR3aa: CASSQGRVDRVQNIQYF; CDR3nt: TGTGCCAGCAGCCAAGGACGGGTGGACAGGGTTCAAAACATTCAGTACTTC
v_gene: TRBV18; d_gene: TRBD2; j_gene: TRBJ2-5; abundance: NA; CDR3aa: CASSPEAGGETQYF; CDR3nt: TGTGCCAGCTCACCTGAGGCGGGGGGAGAGACCCAGTACTTC
v_gene: TRBV27; d_gene: TRBD2; j_gene: TRBJ2-7; abundance: NA; CDR3aa: CASSFRGGYEQYF; CDR3nt: TGTGCCAGCAGTTTCCGGGGGGGCTACGAGCAGTACTTC
v_gene: TRBV13; d_gene: NA; j_gene: TRBJ2-5; abundance: NA; CDR3aa: CASSHGTQETQYF; CDR3nt: TGTGCCAGCAGCCACGGGACCCAAGAGACCCAGTACTTC
v_gene: TRBV5-1; d_gene: NA; j_gene: TRBJ2-6; abundance: NA; CDR3aa: CASSEHEGPRSSGANVLTF; CDR3nt: TGCGCCAGCAGCGAGCACGAGGGGCCTCGGAGCTCTGGGGCCAACGTCCTGACTTTC
v_gene: TRBV5-1; d_gene: NA; j_gene: TRBJ2-1; abundance: NA; CDR3aa: CASSLGQFSEQFF; CDR3nt: TGCGCCAGCAGCTTGGGACAGTTCTCGGAGCAGTTCTTC
v_gene: TRBV3-1; d_gene: NA; j_gene: TRBJ2-1; abundance: NA; CDR3aa: CASSPSELLNEQFF; CDR3nt: TGTGCCAGCAGCCCCTCAGAACTCCTCAATGAGCAGTTCTTC
v_gene: TRBV5-1; d_gene: TRBD1; j_gene: TRBJ2-7; abundance: NA; CDR3aa: CASSFPEDRGFIHEQYF; CDR3nt: TGCGCCAGCAGCTTTCCTGAAGACAGGGGGTTTATCCACGAGCAGTACTTC
v_gene: TRBV18; d_gene: NA; j_gene: TRBJ2-1; abundance: NA; CDR3aa: CASSQGLQGNEQFF; CDR3nt: TGTGCCAGCTCTCAAGGACTCCAGGGCAATGAGCAGTTCTTC
v_gene: TRBV20-1; d_gene: NA; j_gene: TRBJ2-2; abundance: once; CDR3aa: CSAEVRGQPGELFF; CDR3nt: TGCAGTGCAGAAGTACGGGGCCAACCCGGGGAGCTGTTTTTT
v_gene: TRBV3-1; d_gene: NA; j_gene: TRBJ2-5; abundance: NA; CDR3aa: CASSQARGGTTRETQYF; CDR3nt: TGTGCCAGCAGCCAGGCGAGGGGGGGCACCACACGGGAGACCCAGTACTTC
v_gene: TRBV5-1; d_gene: NA; j_gene: TRBJ1-5; abundance: NA; CDR3aa: CASSLSGDSNQPQHF; CDR3nt: TGCGCCAGCAGCTTATCCGGGGATAGCAATCAGCCCCAGCATTTT
v_gene: TRBV20-1; d_gene: NA; j_gene: TRBJ1-2; abundance: NA; CDR3aa: CSARGQSNYGYTF; CDR3nt: TGCAGTGCCCGCGGACAGTCTAACTATGGCTACACCTTC
v_gene: TRBV27; d_gene: NA; j_gene: TRBJ1-2; abundance: NA; CDR3aa: CASSLSGAWGANYGYTF; CDR3nt: TGTGCCAGCAGTTTATCGGGGGCATGGGGTGCTAACTATGGCTACACCTTC
v_gene: TRBV13; d_gene: NA; j_gene: TRBJ2-7; abundance: NA; CDR3aa: CASSFSRRAPSYEQYF; CDR3nt: TGTGCCAGCAGCTTTAGTCGGAGGGCCCCCTCCTACGAGCAGTACTTC
v_gene: TRBV29-1; d_gene: TRBD2; j_gene: TRBJ2-1; abundance: NA; CDR3aa: CSVVGLAGGEFGQFF; CDR3nt: TGCAGCGTTGTAGGGCTAGCGGGAGGGGAGTTTGGGCAGTTCTTC
v_gene: TRBV21-1; d_gene: NA; j_gene: TRBJ1-1; abundance: NA; CDR3aa: CAVNNTEAFF; CDR3nt: TGTGCCGTCAACAACACTGAAGCTTTCTTT
v_gene: TRBV27; d_gene: TRBD2; j_gene: TRBJ2-1; abundance: NA; CDR3aa: CASSSRTSGRFEQFF; CDR3nt: TGTGCCAGCAGTTCCAGGACTAGCGGGAGATTTGAGCAGTTCTTC
v_gene: TRBV20-1; d_gene: TRBD2; j_gene: TRBJ2-3; abundance: NA; CDR3aa: CSAAELAGGKDTQYF; CDR3nt: TGCAGTGCTGCCGAATTAGCGGGAGGAAAGGATACGCAGTATTTT
v_gene: TRBV29-1; d_gene: NA; j_gene: TRBJ1-1; abundance: NA; CDR3aa: CSVEDPNTEAFF; CDR3nt: TGCAGCGTTGAGGACCCGAACACTGAAGCTTTCTTT
v_gene: TRBV2; d_gene: NA; j_gene: TRBJ2-7; abundance: NA; CDR3aa: CASSETGGYYEQYF; CDR3nt: TGTGCCAGCAGTGAAACTGGCGGCTACTACGAGCAGTACTTC